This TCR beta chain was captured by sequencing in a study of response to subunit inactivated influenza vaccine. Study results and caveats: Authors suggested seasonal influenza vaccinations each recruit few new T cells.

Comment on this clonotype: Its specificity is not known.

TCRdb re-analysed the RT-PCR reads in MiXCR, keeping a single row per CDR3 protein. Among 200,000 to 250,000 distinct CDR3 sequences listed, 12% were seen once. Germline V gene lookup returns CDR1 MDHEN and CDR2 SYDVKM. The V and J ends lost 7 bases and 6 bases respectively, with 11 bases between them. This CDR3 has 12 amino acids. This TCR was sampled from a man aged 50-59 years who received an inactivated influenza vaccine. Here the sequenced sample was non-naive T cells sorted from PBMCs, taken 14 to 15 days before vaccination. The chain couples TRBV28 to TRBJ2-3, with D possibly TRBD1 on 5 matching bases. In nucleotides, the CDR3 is TGTGCCAGCAAAAAACAGGTGGATACGCAGTATTTT. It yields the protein CASKKQVDTQYF.